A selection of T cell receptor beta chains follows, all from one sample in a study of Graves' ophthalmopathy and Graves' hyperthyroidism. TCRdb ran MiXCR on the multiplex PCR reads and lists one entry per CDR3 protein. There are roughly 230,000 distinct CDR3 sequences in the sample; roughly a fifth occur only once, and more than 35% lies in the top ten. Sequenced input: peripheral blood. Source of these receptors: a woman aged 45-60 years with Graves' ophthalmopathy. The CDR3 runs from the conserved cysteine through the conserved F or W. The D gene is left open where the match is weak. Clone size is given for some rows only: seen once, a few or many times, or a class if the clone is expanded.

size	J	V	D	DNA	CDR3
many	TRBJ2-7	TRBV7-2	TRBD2	TGTGCCAGCAGCTTAGTTAGCGGGGCGGGCGACGAGCAGTACTTC	CASSLVSGAGDEQYF
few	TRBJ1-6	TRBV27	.	TGTGCCAGCAGTTTTGGAACCAAGGGGAATTCACCCCTCCACTTT	CASSFGTKGNSPLHF
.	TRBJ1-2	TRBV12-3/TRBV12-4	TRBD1	TGTGCCAGCAGTCCCCGGGACAGGTATGGCTACACCTTC	CASSPRDRYGYTF
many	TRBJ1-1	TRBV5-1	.	TGCGCCAGCAGCTTGAGCATTTCGCCCATGAACACTGAAGCTTTCTTT	CASSLSISPMNTEAFF
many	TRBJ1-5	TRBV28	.	TGTGCCAGCATTATCAGGGCTGGCAATCAGCCCCAGCATTTT	CASIIRAGNQPQHF
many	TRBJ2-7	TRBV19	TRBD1	TGTGCCAGTAGCTTAGGGACAGGGGAAACCTACGAGCAGTACTTC	CASSLGTGETYEQYF
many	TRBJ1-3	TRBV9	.	TGTGCCAGCAGCGTAACCCCCAACGGGCTCTCTGGAAACACCATATATTTT	CASSVTPNGLSGNTIYF
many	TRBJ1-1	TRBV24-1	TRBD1	TGTGCCACCAGAGATGGACAGGGACGAGACACTGAAGCTTTCTTT	CATRDGQGRDTEAFF
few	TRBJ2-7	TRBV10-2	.	TGCGCCAGCAGTGAGTCGAAGGACCTACTTACCGAGCAGTACTTC	CASSESKDLLTEQYF
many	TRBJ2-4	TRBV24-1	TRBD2	TGTGCCACCAGTGAAAGCCGGGAGGGTAGCAAAAACATTCAGTACTTC	CATSESREGSKNIQYF
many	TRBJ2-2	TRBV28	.	TGTGCCAGCAGTTCGGGGGGCCTGAACACCGGGGAGCTGTTTTTT	CASSSGGLNTGELFF
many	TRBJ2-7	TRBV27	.	TGTGCCAGCTGGGGGCCGTCCTACGAGCAGTACTTC	CASWGPSYEQYF
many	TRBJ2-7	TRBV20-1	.	TGCAGTGCTCTCCAAGGCGGGAAGGAGGTCGAGCAGTACTTC	CSALQGGKEVEQYF
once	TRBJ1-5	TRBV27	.	TGTGCCAGCAGTTTATTGGGCGGACCCTATAGCAATCAGCCCCAGCATTTT	CASSLLGGPYSNQPQHF
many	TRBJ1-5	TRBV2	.	TGTGCCAGCAGTGACGCTTTTGGCAATCAGCCCCAGCATTTT	CASSDAFGNQPQHF
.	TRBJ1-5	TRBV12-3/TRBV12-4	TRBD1	TGTGCCAGCAGTTTACCGCAAGAGCGTCCCGACAGGGGAAGCAATCAGCCCCAGCATTTT	CASSLPQERPDRGSNQPQHF
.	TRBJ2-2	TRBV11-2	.	TGTGCCAGCAGCTTCCCTCCCGGGGAGCTGTTTTTT	CASSFPPGELFF
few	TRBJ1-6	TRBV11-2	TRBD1	TGTGCCAGCAGCTTAGGACAGGGAAGCAATTCACCCCTCCACTTT	CASSLGQGSNSPLHF
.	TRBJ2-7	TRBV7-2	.	TGTGCCAGCAGTTATAAGGGCCTCTACGAGCAGTACTTC	CASSYKGLYEQYF
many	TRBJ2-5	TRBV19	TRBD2	TGTGCCAGTAGTATTACCGGGGGGTACCAAGAGACCCAGTACTTC	CASSITGGYQETQYF
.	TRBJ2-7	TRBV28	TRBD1	TGTGCCAGCAGTCTTTCCGGGACAGGGATCTACGAGCAGTACTTC	CASSLSGTGIYEQYF
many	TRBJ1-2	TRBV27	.	TGTGCCAGCAGAGGACAGTCCTATGGCTACACCTTC	CASRGQSYGYTF
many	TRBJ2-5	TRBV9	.	TGTGCCAGCAGCGTCGGGGTGGTGGGGGAGACCCAGTACTTC	CASSVGVVGETQYF
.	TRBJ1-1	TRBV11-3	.	TGTGCCAGCAGCTTAGAAATATTGCGGGACACTGAAGCTTTCTTT	CASSLEILRDTEAFF